These T cell receptor beta chains were read from a single sample in a study of breast tumors, draining lymph nodes, adjacent tissues. Each CDR3 protein gets one entry after TCRdb re-called the multiplex PCR reads with MiXCR. This sample has tens of thousands of distinct CDR3 sequences, with 68% found just once. The specimen sequenced was tumor-adjacent breast tissue. The source of these receptors is a female donor with breast cancer. Some clones in this sample may be carry-over from other donors' samples. Both conserved end residues are part of each CDR3. Size is omitted from some rows. Given values are once, few, many or a class for expanded clones.

14	TRBJ1-6	TRBV14	once	CASSQGVYNSPLHF
11	TRBJ2-5	TRBV6-6	many	CASSPSETQYF
11	TRBJ2-7	TRBV6-5	many	CASTQGYEQYF
11	TRBJ2-3	TRBV19	.	CARTHSNTQYF
14	TRBJ2-3	TRBV12-3/TRBV12-4	.	CASSLAGGTDTQYF
16	TRBJ2-5	TRBV9	once	CASSFGTSAFQETQYF
15	TRBJ2-7	TRBV20-1	.	CSARGGASGSYEQYF
13	TRBJ2-7	TRBV29-1	.	CSVGSGNSYEQYF
12	TRBJ1-6	TRBV3-1	once	CASSQEFSPLHF
15	TRBJ2-7	TRBV12-3/TRBV12-4	.	CASSSRIGLRYEQYF
16	TRBJ1-2	TRBV5-1	.	CASSSHQVQGMGGYTF
15	TRBJ2-7	TRBV2	.	CASSVTSGRAYEQYF
15	TRBJ2-6	TRBV14	.	CASSPSGVGANVLTF
16	TRBJ2-1	TRBV7-9	.	CASSPTSGRQHNEQFF
15	TRBJ2-3	TRBV5-6	.	CASTPLGLSTDTQYF
12	TRBJ2-1	TRBV3-1	.	CASSQRDGEQFF
17	TRBJ2-1	TRBV9	.	CASSAPPPGIRRVEQFF
13	TRBJ2-3	TRBV30	many	CACRLAGGDTQYF
14	TRBJ1-2	TRBV20-1	.	CSAKGAAGQHGYTF
11	TRBJ2-7	TRBV30	.	CAWDRGYEQYF
11	TRBJ2-1	TRBV20-1	.	CSARRGNEQFF
15	TRBJ2-7	TRBV3-1	.	CASSPRARGSYEQYF
15	TRBJ2-7	TRBV10-1	few	CASSDPRTGGYEQYF
16	TRBJ1-6	TRBV5-1	few	CASSLAGMRSNSPLHF
12	TRBJ2-1	TRBV6-6	many	CASSYAGNEQFF
17	TRBJ2-3	TRBV5-1	.	CASSLPGTSGGTDTQYF
16	TRBJ2-1	TRBV24-1	.	CATSDPTSGQNNEQFF